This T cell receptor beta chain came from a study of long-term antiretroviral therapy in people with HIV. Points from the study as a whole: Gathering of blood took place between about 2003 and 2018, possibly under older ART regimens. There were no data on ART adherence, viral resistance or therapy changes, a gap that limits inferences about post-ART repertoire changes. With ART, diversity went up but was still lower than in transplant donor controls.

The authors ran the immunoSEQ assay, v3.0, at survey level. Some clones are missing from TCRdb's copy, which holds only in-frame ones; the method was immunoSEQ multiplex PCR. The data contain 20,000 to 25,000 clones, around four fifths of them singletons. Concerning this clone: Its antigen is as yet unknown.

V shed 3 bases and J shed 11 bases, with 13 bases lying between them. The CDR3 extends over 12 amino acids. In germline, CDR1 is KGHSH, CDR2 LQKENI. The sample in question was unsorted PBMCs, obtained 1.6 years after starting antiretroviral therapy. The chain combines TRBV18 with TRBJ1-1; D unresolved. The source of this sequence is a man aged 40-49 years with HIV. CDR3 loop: CASSPSRAEAFF. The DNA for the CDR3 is TGTGCCAGCTCACCGTCAAGGGCGGAGGCTTTCTTT.